This TCR beta chain was recorded in a study of regulatory T cells in long-lasting Graves disease. Regarding the study as a whole: Newly diagnosed Graves' patients exceeded persistent ones in TCR diversity.

Indicated time point: newly diagnosed GD, antithyroid drugs for less than 3 months. With RNA extracted from PBMCs as input, the TCR library was made. Many counts were recorded for this clonotype. Antigen unknown. CDR3 length: 16 amino acids. The ends were cut back, 0 bases at V and 4 bases at J, with 12 bases in the middle. CDR1 and CDR2 (germline): SGHAT, FQNNGV. The TCR beta library used iRepertoire HTBI primers with Arm-PCR amplification of CDR3. In TCRdb, the multiplex PCR reads were re-called with MiXCR into one record per CDR3 protein. The data show more than 400,000 distinct CDR3 sequences, with 15% to 20% seen just once and 12% held by the top ten. Separately, the same data were catalogued under a study of T cells in Graves' hyperthyroidism and ophthalmopathy. That source reports: An initial round of RT-PCR targeting the TCR CDR3 relied on the HTBI primer set.

The rearrangement links TRBV11-2 to TRBJ2-2, with D perhaps matching TRBD1 or TRBD2 (6 bases each). The specimen comprised peripheral blood mononuclear cells (PBMCs), sampled at new diagnosis, from a patient treated with antithyroid drugs. The source of this sequence is a man between 35 and 55 years old with Graves disease. The CDR3 sequence: CASSLEWGAVTGELFF. CDR3 bases: TGTGCCAGCAGCTTAGAATGGGGGGCGGTCACCGGGGAGCTGTTTTTT.